Following are 10 T cell receptor beta chains from one sample sequenced in a study of blood T cell repertoires in COVID-19. Some clones are missing from TCRdb's copy, which holds only in-frame ones; the method was immunoSEQ multiplex PCR. Of approximately 130,000 clones listed, 65% to 85% were seen once; the top ten hold 5.9%. Sequenced sample: peripheral blood. The source is an older man with active or convalescent COVID-19.

The gene calls are TRBV6-1 and TRBJ1-1; D remains unclear. This CDR3 has 14 residues. Trimming removed 2 bases from V and 3 bases from J, with 10 bases in between. Germline CDR1 and CDR2: MNHNS and SASEGT. CDR3 in amino acids: CASSEWTEDTEAFF. For the CDR3, the DNA is TGTGCCAGCAGTGAATGGACGGAGGACACTGAAGCTTTCTTT.

The chain employs TRBV10-3 and TRBJ1-2, with 11 bases lining up with TRBD1. Germline V gene data show CDR1 as ENHRY and CDR2 as SYGVKD. There are 15 residues in the CDR3. V lost 0 bases to trimming and J lost 7 bases; unmatched junction nucleotides: 4. The CDR3 is CAISESRDRGVGYTF. The CDR3 DNA sequence: TGTGCCATCAGTGAGTCCCGGGACAGGGGGGTTGGCTACACCTTC.

The genes are TRBV18 and TRBJ1-5; D possibly corresponds to TRBD1 (5 bases). Trimming left V 6 bases short and J 7 bases short, with 13 bases between. Germline CDR1 is KGHSH and CDR2 is LQKENI. The CDR3 is 13 residues long. The CDR3 coding sequence is TGTGCCAGCTCCTCAGGGTTGTCACAGCCCCAGCATTTT. Residues: CASSSGLSQPQHF.

The chain is built from TRBV6-2 or TRBV6-3 and TRBJ2-7; TRBD2 agrees at 8 bases. The CDR3 consists of 16 residues. CDR1 MNHEY and CDR2 SVGEGT come from the germline V gene. V shed 6 bases, J shed 4 bases, and the junction held 14 bases outside the gene matches. The CDR3 sequence is CASSLAGFGSIYEQYF. The CDR3 DNA follows: TGTGCCAGCAGCTTAGCGGGGTTCGGCTCCATTTACGAGCAGTACTTC.

The gene calls are TRBV7-9 and TRBJ1-2; a weak D match, TRBD1 (6 bases). The CDR3 sequence is 13 residues long. CDR1 is SEHNR, CDR2 FQNEAQ, per germline (reference sequence). V was cut by 5 bases and J by 7 bases, with 14 bases left in between. For the CDR3, the DNA is TGTGCCAGCAGCGCTGCCCCAGGGGTTGGCTACACCTTC. As protein: CASSAAPGVGYTF.

The V gene is TRBV12-3 or TRBV12-4, the J gene TRBJ2-1; D call uncertain. Trimming took 5 bases from V and 6 from J, leaving 11 bases between them. The CDR3 totals 13 residues. The CDR3 region has the DNA TGTGCCAGCAGTATAGGACGGAGCAATGAGCAGTTCTTC. The encoded protein is CASSIGRSNEQFF.

The chain uses TRBV7-8 and TRBJ2-7; tentatively, D is TRBD1 (7 bases). Germline V gene data show CDR1 as SGHVS and CDR2 as FQNEAQ. The CDR3 loop spans 15 amino acids. V was trimmed by 5 bases and J by 4 bases, leaving 18 bases between them. In nucleotides, the CDR3 is TGTGCCAGCAGCCCCTTGGAGGGGGCGACATACGAGCAGTACTTC. This translates into CASSPLEGATYEQYF. The complete variable domain, with remaining parts taken from reference TRBV7-8 and TRBJ2-7, reads GAGVSQSPRYKVAKRGQDVALRCDPISGHVSLFWYQQALGQGPEFLTYFQNEAQLDKSGLPSDRFFAERPEGSVSTLKIQRTQQEDSAVYLCASSPLEGATYEQYFGPGTRLTVT.

This clone turned up a few times. This chain joins TRBV7-2 and TRBJ1-2, with 9 bases that match TRBD1. Losses at the gene ends were 5 bases for V and 5 bases for J; bases not matched to a gene: 9. Germline values: CDR1 SGHTA, CDR2 FQGNSA. The CDR3 consists of 15 residues. CDR3 amino acids: CASSTRTGESYGYTF. In DNA form, the CDR3 reads TGTGCCAGCAGCACCCGGACAGGGGAATCTTATGGCTACACCTTC.

This clone was picked up a small number of times. This chain connects TRBV6-1 to TRBJ1-1, with D unresolved. The CDR3 has 12 residues. From germline, CDR1 is MNHNS and CDR2 SASEGT. V lost 1 base to trimming and J lost 5 bases, with 5 bases between them. The CDR3 loop reads CASSEGRTEAFF. Here the CDR3 DNA reads TGTGCCAGCAGTGAAGGGCGGACTGAAGCTTTCTTT.

The V and J genes are TRBV27 and TRBJ2-7; a weak D match, TRBD2 (6 bases). The V end lost 6 bases, the J end lost 4 bases, and 19 bases lay between the germline ends. The CDR3 is made up of 15 amino acids. CDR1 MNHEY and CDR2 SMNVEV come from the germline V gene (reference sequence). The CDR3 loop reads CASRVSGTGGYEQYF. The DNA of the CDR3 is TGTGCCAGCAGGGTTTCCGGGACCGGGGGTTACGAGCAGTACTTC.